This TCR beta chain was obtained from a study of cytomegalovirus exposure and HLA in healthy donors. Study observations and caveats: An analysis done earlier found most TCR beta V segments productive about 87% or about 30% of the time. Based on reports, TCR beta sequences accurately predicted HLA-A and HLA-B alleles for most subjects.

Primers included in the PCR were 60 Vbeta and 13 Jbeta primers. Measured with immunoSEQ multiplex PCR; TCRdb has only the in-frame clones, and not every one. The repertoire holds approximately 180,000 clones, over 60% seen once, with 1.1% in the top ten. Each donor's status was that of a healthy bone marrow donor. V shed 5 bases and J 4 bases; nucleotides not matched to a gene: 3. CDR1 and CDR2 from the germline V gene are SGHTA and FQGNSA. The CDR3 totals 15 residues. Turning to this clone: Its specificity is unknown.

The sequenced sample was PBMCs. This rearrangement joins TRBV7-2 to TRBJ2-6, with 9 bases identical to TRBD2. This clonotype was obtained from a woman between 40 and 55 years old in good health and CMV-seronegative. CDR3 residues: CASSLSGGGANVLTF. The CDR3 region has the DNA TGTGCCAGCAGCCTTAGCGGGGGAGGGGCCAACGTCCTGACTTTC.